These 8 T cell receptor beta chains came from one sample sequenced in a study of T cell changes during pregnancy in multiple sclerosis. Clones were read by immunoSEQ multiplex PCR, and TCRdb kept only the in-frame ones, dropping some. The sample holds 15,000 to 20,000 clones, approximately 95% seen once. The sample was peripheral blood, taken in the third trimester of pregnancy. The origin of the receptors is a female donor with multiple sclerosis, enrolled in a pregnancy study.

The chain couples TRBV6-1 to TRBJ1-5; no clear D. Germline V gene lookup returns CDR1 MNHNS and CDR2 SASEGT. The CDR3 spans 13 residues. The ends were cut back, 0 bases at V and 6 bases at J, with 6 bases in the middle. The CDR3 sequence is CASSEAGSQPQHF. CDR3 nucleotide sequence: TGTGCCAGCAGTGAAGCAGGGAGTCAGCCCCAGCATTTT.

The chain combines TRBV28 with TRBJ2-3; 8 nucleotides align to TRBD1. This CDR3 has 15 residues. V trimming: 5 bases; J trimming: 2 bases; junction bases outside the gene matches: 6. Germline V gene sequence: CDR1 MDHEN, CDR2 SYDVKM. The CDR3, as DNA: TGTGCCAGCAGTCCCGGGACAGGAGCCACAGATACGCAGTATTTT. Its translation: CASSPGTGATDTQYF. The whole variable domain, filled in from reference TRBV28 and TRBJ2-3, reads DVKVTQSSRYLVKRTGEKVFLECVQDMDHENMFWYRQDPGLGLRLIYFSYDVKMKEKGDIPEGYSVSREKKERFSLILESASTNQTSMYLCASSPGTGATDTQYFGPGTRLTVL.

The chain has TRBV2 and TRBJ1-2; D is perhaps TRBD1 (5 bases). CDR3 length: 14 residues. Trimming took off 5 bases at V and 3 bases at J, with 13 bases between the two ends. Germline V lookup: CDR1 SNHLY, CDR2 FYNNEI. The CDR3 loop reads CASSFVSGDYGYTF. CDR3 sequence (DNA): TGTGCCAGCAGTTTCGTCTCGGGGGACTATGGCTACACCTTC.

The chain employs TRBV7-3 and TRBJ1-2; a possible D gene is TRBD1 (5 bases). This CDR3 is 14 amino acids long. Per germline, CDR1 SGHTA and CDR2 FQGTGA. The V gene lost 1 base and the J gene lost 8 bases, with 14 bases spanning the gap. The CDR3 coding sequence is TGTGCCAGCAGCTTAATTGGAGGGACTGGCGGCTACACCTTC. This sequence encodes CASSLIGGTGGYTF. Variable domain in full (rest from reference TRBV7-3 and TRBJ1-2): GAGVSQTPSNKVTEKGKYVELRCDPISGHTALYWYRQSLGQGPEFLIYFQGTGAADDSGLPNDRFFAVRPEGSVSTLKIQRTERGDSAVYLCASSLIGGTGGYTFGSGTRLTVV.

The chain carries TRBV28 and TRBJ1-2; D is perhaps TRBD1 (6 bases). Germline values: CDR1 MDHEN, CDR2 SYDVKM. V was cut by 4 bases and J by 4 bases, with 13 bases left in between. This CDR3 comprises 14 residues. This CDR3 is CASSSPGQRYGYTF. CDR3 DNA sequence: TGTGCCAGCAGTTCCCCTGGACAGCGCTATGGCTACACCTTC.

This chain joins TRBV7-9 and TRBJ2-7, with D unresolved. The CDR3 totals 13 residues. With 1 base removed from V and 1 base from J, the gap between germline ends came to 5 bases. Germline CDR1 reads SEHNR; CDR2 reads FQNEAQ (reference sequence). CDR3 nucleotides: TGTGCCAGCAGCTTAGGGCCTTCCTACGAGCAGTACTTC. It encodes CASSLGPSYEQYF.

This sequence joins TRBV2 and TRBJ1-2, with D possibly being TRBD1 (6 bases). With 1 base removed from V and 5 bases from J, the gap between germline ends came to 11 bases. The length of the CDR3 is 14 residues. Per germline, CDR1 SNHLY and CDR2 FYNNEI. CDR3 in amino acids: CASSEGTDPYGYTF. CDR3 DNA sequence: TGTGCCAGCAGTGAAGGGACAGACCCATATGGCTACACCTTC.

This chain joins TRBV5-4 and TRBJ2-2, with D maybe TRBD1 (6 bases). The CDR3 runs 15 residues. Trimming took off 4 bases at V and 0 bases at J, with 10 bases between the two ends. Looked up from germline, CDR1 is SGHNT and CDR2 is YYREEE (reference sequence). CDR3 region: CASSLTGPNTGELFF. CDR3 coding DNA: TGTGCCAGCAGCCTAACAGGGCCGAACACCGGGGAGCTGTTTTTT.